These 7 T cell receptor beta chains were all obtained from the same sample, sequenced in a study of blood T cell repertoires in COVID-19. The method was immunoSEQ multiplex PCR; TCRdb's version includes in-frame clones alone and lacks a portion of them. The data hold approximately 180,000 clones, with 70% to 85% observed a single time. Sequencing was performed on PBMCs or T cells enriched from blood (not recorded which). The receptors were sampled from a woman aged 55-70 years with acute COVID-19.

This rearrangement joins TRBV28 to TRBJ1-5; weak D call: TRBD1 (6 bases). The CDR3 length is 15 residues. Looked up from germline, CDR1 is MDHEN and CDR2 is SYDVKM. V was pared by 7 bases and J by 9 bases, with 22 bases between. The CDR3 sequence is CASTTSRQDLAPQHF. The CDR3 nucleotides read TGTGCCAGCACTACTTCAAGACAGGACTTAGCGCCCCAGCATTTT.

The CDR3 protein is CASSQELGRVGQPQHF. CDR3 nucleotide sequence: TGCGCCAGCAGCCAAGAATTGGGCAGGGTCGGTCAGCCCCAGCATTTT. This chain connects TRBV4-3 to TRBJ1-5; tentatively, D is TRBD1 (5 bases). Germline V lookup: CDR1 LGHNA, CDR2 YSLEER. V was shortened by 0 bases and J by 6 bases, with 15 bases between the two germline ends. The CDR3 is made up of 16 amino acids.

This clone has a handful of counts. The V and J genes are TRBV29-1 and TRBJ2-1; TRBD2 is a possible D gene (6 bases). Germline lookup yields CDR1 SQVTM and CDR2 ANQGSEA. V was shortened by 7 bases and J by 0 bases, with 19 bases between the two germline ends. This CDR3 has 16 amino acids. CDR3 nucleotides: TGCAGCGCCTCCGGGACTCCCTACAGCTCCTACAATGAGCAGTTCTTC. It specifies CSASGTPYSSYNEQFF.

The chain joins TRBV5-1 to TRBJ1-1; TRBD1 is a possible D gene (5 bases). In germline, CDR1 is SGHRS, CDR2 YFSETQ. CDR3 length equals 13 residues. The V gene lost 1 base and the J gene lost 6 bases, with 10 bases spanning the gap. In nucleotides, the CDR3 is TGCGCCAGCAGCTTGACGCGGGGGTCTGAAGCTTTCTTT. It specifies CASSLTRGSEAFF.

This clone has only one observation. The genes are TRBV19 and TRBJ2-3, with 7 bases matching TRBD1. The trim removed 3 bases at V and 2 bases at J, leaving 14 bases unmatched. The germline V gene encodes CDR1 LNHDA and CDR2 SQIVND (reference sequence). This CDR3 has 18 residues. CDR3 in amino acids: CASSMGTVKGAITDTQYF. DNA of the CDR3: TGTGCCAGTAGTATGGGGACAGTGAAGGGGGCAATCACAGATACGCAGTATTTT.

The chain recombines TRBV10-1 with TRBJ1-6, with D possibly being TRBD1 (5 bases). The germline V and J ends were trimmed by 5 bases and 8 bases, with 10 bases remaining between them. Germline loops: CDR1 WNHNN, CDR2 SYGVQD (reference sequence). The CDR3 totals 13 residues. The DNA of the CDR3 is TGCGCCAGCAGTAGGACACGAGATTCACCCCTCCACTTT. Encoded protein: CASSRTRDSPLHF.

This rearrangement joins TRBV30 to TRBJ1-5, with 7 positions matching TRBD1. This CDR3 has 14 residues. After removal of 0 bases from V and 5 bases from J, the junction contained 4 bases not matched to a gene. CDR1 and CDR2 (germline): GTSNPN, SVGIG (reference sequence). The CDR3 DNA is TGTGCCTGGAGTGTCGGACAGGTTCATCAGCCCCAGCATTTT. Translating gives CAWSVGQVHQPQHF.